The entry that follows covers one T cell receptor beta chain sequence. Its cognate antigen is unknown. The method was immunoSEQ multiplex PCR; TCRdb's version includes in-frame clones alone and lacks a portion of them. The table records some 2,000,000 clones, over 85% of them present only once. This entry comes from a study of shared clonotypes between healthy human individuals. Study background: CD8 memory received one plate per donor, CD8 naive two, CD4 memory three and CD4 naive three.

Study conclusions and caveats: Sampling included only blood; tissue repertoires likely differ. Donor scarcity curtailed the genetic and exposure-history diversity represented herein. Clonotype sharing among donors was expected to depend on sequencing depth.

Germline CDR1 reads MNHEY; CDR2 reads SMNVEV (reference sequence). This CDR3 comprises 17 residues. V was cut by 2 bases and J by 3 bases, with 14 bases left in between. The TCR originated in a man between 18 and 29 years old in good health. Material for sequencing was naive CD4+ T cells sorted from blood. Subset described: CD45RA+ positively selected. The rearrangement links TRBV27 to TRBJ1-6, with D perhaps matching TRBD1 (5 bases). CDR3 sequence: CASSLGHRSYYNSPLHF. The CDR3, as DNA: TGTGCCAGCAGTTTAGGTCACAGGAGTTACTATAATTCACCCCTCCACTTT.